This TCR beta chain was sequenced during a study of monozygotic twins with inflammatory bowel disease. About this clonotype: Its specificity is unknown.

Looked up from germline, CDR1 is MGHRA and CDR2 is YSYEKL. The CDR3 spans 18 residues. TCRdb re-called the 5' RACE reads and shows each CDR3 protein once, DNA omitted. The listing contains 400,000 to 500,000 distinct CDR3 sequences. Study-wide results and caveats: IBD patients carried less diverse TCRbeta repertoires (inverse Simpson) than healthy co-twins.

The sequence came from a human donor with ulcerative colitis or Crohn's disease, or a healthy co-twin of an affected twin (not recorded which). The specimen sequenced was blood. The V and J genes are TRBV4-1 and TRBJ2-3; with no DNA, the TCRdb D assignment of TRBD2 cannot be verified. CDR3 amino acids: CASSQVQSGGPRPDTQYF.